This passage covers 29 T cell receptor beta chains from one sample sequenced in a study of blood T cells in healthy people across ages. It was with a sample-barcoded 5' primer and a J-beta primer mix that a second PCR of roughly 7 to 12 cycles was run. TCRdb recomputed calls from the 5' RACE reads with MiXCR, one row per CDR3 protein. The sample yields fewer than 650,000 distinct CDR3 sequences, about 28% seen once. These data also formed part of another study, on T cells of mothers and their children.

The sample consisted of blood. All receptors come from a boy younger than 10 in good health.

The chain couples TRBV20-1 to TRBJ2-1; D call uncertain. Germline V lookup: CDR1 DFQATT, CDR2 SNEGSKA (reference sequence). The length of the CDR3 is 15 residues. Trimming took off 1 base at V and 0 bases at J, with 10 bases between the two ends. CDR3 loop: CSARGGTTSYNEQFF. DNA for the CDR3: TGCAGTGCTAGAGGGGGTACGACCTCCTACAATGAGCAGTTCTTC.

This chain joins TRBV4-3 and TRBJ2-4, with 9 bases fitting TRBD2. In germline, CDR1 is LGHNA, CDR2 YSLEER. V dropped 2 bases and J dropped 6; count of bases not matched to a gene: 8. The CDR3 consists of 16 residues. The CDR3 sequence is CASSQHVSGRINIQYF. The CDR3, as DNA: TGCGCCAGCAGCCAACACGTCAGCGGGAGGATAAACATTCAGTACTTC.

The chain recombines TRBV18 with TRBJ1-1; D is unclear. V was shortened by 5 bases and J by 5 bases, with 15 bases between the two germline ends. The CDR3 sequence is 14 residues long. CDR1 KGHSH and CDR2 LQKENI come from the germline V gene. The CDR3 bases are TGTGCCAGCTCAGTCCAGCGGAGGGAAACTGAAGCTTTCTTT. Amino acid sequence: CASSVQRRETEAFF.

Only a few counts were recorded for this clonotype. The CDR3 here is CASSLEGASSGANVLTF. CDR3 nucleotide sequence: TGTGCCAGCAGCTTGGAGGGGGCTAGTTCTGGGGCCAACGTCCTGACTTTC. The rearrangement joins TRBV5-6 to TRBJ2-6, with TRBD1 matching 7 bases. Losses at the gene ends were 0 bases for V and 1 base for J; bases not matched to a gene: 4. The CDR3 sequence is 17 residues long. Per the germline V gene, CDR1 is SGHDT and CDR2 is YYEEEE.

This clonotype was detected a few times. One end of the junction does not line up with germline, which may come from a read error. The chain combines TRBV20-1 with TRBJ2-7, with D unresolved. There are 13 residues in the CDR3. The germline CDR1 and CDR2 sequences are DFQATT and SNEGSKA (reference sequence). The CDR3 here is CSARFYSSYGQYF. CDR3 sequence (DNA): TGCAGTGCTAGATTTTACAGTTCCTACGGGCAGTACTTC.

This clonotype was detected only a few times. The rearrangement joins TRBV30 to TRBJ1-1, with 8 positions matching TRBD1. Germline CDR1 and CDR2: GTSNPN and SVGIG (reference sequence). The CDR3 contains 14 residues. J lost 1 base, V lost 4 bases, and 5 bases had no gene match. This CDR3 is CAWKRGTGNTEAFF. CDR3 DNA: TGTGCCTGGAAGCGCGGGACAGGGAACACTGAAGCTTTCTTT.

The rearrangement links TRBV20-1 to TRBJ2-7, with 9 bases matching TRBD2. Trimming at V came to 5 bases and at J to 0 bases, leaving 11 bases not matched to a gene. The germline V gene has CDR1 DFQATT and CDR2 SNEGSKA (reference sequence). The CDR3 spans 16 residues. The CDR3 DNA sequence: TGCAGTGCTTTCGGACTAGCGCAGTTCCTCTCCTACGAGCAGTACTTC. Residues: CSAFGLAQFLSYEQYF.

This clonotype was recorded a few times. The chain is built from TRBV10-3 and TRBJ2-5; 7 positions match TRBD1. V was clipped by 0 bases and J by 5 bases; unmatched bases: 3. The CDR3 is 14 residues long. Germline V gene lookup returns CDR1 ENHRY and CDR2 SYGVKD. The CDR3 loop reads CAISESDRAETQYF. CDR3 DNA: TGTGCCATCAGTGAGTCAGACAGGGCGGAGACCCAGTACTTC.

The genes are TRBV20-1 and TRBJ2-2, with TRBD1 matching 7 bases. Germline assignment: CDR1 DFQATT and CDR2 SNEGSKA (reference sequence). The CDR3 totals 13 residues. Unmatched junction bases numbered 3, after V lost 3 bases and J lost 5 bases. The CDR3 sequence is CSASRTGTGELFF. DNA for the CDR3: TGCAGTGCTAGTCGGACAGGTACCGGGGAGCTGTTTTTT.

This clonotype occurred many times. The CDR3 DNA is TGTGCCAGCAGTGGAGAAGCGGGAGGGACCGGGGAGCTGTTTTTT. It is translated as CASSGEAGGTGELFF. The genes are TRBV6-1 and TRBJ2-2, with 10 bases lining up with TRBD2. V gave up 4 bases and J gave up 5 bases; unmatched junction bases: 4. Looked up from germline, CDR1 is MNHNS and CDR2 is SASEGT. This CDR3 has 15 amino acids.

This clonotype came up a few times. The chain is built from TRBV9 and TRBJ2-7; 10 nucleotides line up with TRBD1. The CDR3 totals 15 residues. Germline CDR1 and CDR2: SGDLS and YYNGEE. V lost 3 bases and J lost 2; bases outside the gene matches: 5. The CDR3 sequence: CASSAFGTGAYEQYF. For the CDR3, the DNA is TGTGCCAGCAGCGCCTTTGGGACAGGGGCCTACGAGCAGTACTTC.

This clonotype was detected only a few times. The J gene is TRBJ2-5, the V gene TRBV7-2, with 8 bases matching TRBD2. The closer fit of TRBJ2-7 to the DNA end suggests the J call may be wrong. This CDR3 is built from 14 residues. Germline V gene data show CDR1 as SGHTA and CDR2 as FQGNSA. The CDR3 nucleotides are TGTGCCAGCAGCTTGGGACTAGATTTCAACGAGCAGTACTTC. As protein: CASSLGLDFNEQYF.

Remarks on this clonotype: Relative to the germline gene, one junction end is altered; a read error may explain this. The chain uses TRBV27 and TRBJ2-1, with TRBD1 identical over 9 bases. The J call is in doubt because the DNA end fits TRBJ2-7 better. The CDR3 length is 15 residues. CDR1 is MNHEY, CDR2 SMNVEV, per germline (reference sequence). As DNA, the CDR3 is TGTACCAGCAGTTCCGCCAGGACAGGGGATAACGAGCAGTACTTC. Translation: CTSSSARTGDNEQYF.

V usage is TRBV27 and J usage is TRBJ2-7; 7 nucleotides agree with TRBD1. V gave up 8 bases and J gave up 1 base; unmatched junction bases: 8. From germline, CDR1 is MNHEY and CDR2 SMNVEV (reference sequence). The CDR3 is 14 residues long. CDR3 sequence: CASAQGPNSYEQYF. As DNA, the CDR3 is TGTGCCAGCGCACAGGGGCCGAATTCCTACGAGCAGTACTTC.

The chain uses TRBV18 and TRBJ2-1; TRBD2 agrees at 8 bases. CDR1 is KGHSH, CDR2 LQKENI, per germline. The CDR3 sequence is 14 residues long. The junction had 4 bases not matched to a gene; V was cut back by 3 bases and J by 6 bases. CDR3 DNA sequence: TGTGCCAGCTCACCGGGACTAGATTCCAATGAGCAGTTCTTC. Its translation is CASSPGLDSNEQFF.

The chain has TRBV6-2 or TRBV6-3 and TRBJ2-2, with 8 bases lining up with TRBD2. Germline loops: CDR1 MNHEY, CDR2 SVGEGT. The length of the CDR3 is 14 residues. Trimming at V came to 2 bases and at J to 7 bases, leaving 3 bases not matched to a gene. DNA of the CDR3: TGTGCCAGCAGTTACGGGACTAGTATCGGGGAGCTGTTTTTT. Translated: CASSYGTSIGELFF.

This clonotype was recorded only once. CDR3 nucleotide sequence: TGCAGTGCTCAGAGACTAGCCCTAGACTACAATGAGCAGTTCTTC. It codes for CSAQRLALDYNEQFF. This chain uses TRBV20-1 with TRBJ2-5; 7 bases match TRBD2. The J call is doubtful: the DNA matches TRBJ2-1 better. The germline gives CDR1 DFQATT, CDR2 SNEGSKA (reference sequence). This CDR3 spans 15 amino acids.

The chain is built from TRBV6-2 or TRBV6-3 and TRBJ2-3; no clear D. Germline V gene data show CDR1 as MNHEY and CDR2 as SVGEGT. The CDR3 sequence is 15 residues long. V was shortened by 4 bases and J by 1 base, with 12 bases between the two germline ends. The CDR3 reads CASSSKGLGTDTQYF. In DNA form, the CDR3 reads TGTGCCAGCAGTTCGAAGGGCTTGGGCACAGATACGCAGTATTTT.

The CDR3 here is CSVKGRFVSGYTF. The CDR3, as DNA: TGCAGCGTGAAGGGACGTTTTGTTAGTGGCTACACCTTC. The chain couples TRBV29-1 to TRBJ1-2, with D perhaps TRBD1 (5 bases). Germline V gene lookup returns CDR1 SQVTM and CDR2 ANQGSEA. The CDR3 has 13 amino acids. V lost 6 bases, J lost 7 bases, and 18 bases lay in between.

The CDR3 DNA is TGTGCCAGCAGTTTTCTAGACCTATCTCGGGAGACCCAGTACTTC. Translation gives CASSFLDLSRETQYF. The chain employs TRBV12-3 or TRBV12-4 and TRBJ2-5; no clear D gene. Trimming removed 3 bases at V and 5 bases at J, with 16 bases between. The CDR3 has 15 amino acids.

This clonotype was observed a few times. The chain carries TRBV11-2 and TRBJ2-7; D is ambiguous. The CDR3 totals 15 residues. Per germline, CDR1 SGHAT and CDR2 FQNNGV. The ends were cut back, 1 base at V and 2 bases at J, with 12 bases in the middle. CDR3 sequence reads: CASSLGPEMTYEQYF. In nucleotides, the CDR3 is TGTGCCAGCAGCTTAGGCCCCGAGATGACCTACGAGCAGTACTTC.

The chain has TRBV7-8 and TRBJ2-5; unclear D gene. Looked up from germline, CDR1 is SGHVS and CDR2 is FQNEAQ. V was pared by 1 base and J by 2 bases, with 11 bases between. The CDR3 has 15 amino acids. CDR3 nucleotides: TGTGCCAGCAGCTTAGGAGTGGCTGTTCAAGAGACCCAGTACTTC. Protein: CASSLGVAVQETQYF.

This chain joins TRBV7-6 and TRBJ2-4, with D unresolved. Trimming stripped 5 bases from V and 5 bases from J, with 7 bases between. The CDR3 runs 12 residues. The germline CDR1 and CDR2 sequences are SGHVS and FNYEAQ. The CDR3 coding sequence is TGTGCCAGCAGCCCCGGAGAAAACATTCAGTACTTC. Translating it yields CASSPGENIQYF. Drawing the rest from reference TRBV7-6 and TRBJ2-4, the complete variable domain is GAGVSQSPRYKVTKRGQDVALRCDPISGHVSLYWYRQALGQGPEFLTYFNYEAQQDKSGLPNDRFSAERPEGSISTLTIQRTEQRDSAMYRCASSPGENIQYFGAGTRLSVL.

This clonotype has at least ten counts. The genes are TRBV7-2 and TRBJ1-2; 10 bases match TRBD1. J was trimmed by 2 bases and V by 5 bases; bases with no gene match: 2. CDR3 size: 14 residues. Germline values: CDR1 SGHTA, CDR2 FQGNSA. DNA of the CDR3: TGTGCCAGCAGCCCGGGACAGGGGAACTATGGCTACACCTTC. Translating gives CASSPGQGNYGYTF.

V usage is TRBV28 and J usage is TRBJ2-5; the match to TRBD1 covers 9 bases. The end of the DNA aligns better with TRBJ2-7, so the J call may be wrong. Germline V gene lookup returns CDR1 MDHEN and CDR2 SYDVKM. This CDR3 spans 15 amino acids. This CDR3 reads CASRSGQGNSYEQYF. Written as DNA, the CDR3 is TGTGCCAGCAGGTCGGGACAGGGTAACTCCTACGAGCAGTACTTC.

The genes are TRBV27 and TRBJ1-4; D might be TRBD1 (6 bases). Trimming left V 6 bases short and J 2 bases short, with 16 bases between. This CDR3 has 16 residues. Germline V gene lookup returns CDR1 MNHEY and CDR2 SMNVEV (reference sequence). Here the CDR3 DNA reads TGTGCCAGCAGAAAAATACAGGGATTGACTAATGAAAAACTGTTTTTT. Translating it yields CASRKIQGLTNEKLFF.

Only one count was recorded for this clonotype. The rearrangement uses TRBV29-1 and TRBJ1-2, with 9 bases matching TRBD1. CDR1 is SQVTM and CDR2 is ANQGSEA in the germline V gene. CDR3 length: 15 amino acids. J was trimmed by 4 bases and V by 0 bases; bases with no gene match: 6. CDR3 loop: CSVEDRDRAGYGYTF. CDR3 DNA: TGCAGCGTTGAAGATAGGGACAGGGCTGGCTATGGCTACACCTTC.

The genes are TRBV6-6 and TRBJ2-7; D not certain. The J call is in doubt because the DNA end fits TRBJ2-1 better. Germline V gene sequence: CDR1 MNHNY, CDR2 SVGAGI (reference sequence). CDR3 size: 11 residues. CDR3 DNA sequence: TGTGCCTCGCTAAGCCAGAATGAGCAGTTCTTC. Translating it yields CASLSQNEQFF.

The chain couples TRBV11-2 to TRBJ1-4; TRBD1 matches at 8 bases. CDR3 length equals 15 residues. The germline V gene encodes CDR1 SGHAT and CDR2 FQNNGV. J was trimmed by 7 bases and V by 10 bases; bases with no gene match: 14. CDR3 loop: CATSSGTGRTEKLFF. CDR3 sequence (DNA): TGTGCCACCAGTTCAGGGACAGGCAGGACTGAAAAACTGTTTTTT.